This T cell receptor (beta chain) comes out of a study of T-cell memory formation after mild COVID-19. Study-level background: Clusters were largely donor specific.

The V gene end was trimmed by 4 bases and the J gene end by 8 bases; junction bases not matched to a gene: 8. The CDR3 spans 14 residues. Germline CDR1 KGHDR, CDR2 SFDVKD. TCRalpha and TCRbeta libraries used 5'RACE with constant-segment primers and UMIs. TCRdb itself ran the 5' RACE reads through MiXCR, one entry per CDR3 protein. The sample consists of 100,000 or so distinct CDR3 sequences, 11% of them appearing once. Sequencing was done on a sample of PBMCs or a T cell subset sorted from them (not recorded which). The chain links TRBV24-1 to TRBJ1-2, with 8 bases aligning to TRBD1. The clonotype comes from a man aged 18 to 29 who had mild COVID-19 (a few samples of this study predate the infection). Cell type and time point are not known. CDR3 in amino acids: CATSDTGTGRGYTF. The CDR3 region has the DNA TGTGCCACCAGTGACACCGGGACAGGACGGGGCTACACCTTC.